A selection of T cell receptor beta chains follows, all from one sample in a study of TIL therapy for anti-PD-1-resistant metastatic lung cancer. Method: immunoSEQ multiplex PCR; TCRdb's copy keeps in-frame clones and lacks some. This sample has 50,000 to 65,000 clones, with about two thirds found just once. The starting material was blood, obtained at baseline. The receptor source for this set is a person aged 25-79 years with non-small cell lung cancer. Each CDR3 is given with its conserved first and last residue. A D gene is named only where the DNA matches it firmly. Rows give clone size only sometimes, using once, few, many, or a class for an expanded clone.

>TRBV6-6|TRBD1|TRBJ1-2|-
CASSFRGQGDGYTF
TGTGCCAGCAGTTTTAGGGGACAGGGAGATGGCTACACCTTC
>TRBV27|TRBD2|TRBJ2-1|-
CASSFGTGGIEEQFF
TGTGCCAGCAGTTTCGGCACGGGAGGGATTGAGGAGCAGTTCTTC
>TRBV18|-|TRBJ2-7|-
CASSPLIYEQYF
TGTGCCAGCTCACCATTGATATACGAGCAGTACTTC
>TRBV29-1|-|TRBJ2-1|-
CSVDPTGSSYNEQFF
TGCAGCGTTGACCCCACAGGGAGCTCCTACAATGAGCAGTTCTTC
>TRBV14|TRBD1|TRBJ2-7|-
CASSHRPRDRVYEQYF
TGTGCCAGCAGCCATCGACCCCGGGACAGGGTCTACGAGCAGTACTTC
>TRBV7-7|-|TRBJ2-2|-
CASSLPGTGELFF
TGTGCTAGCAGCTTACCGGGTACCGGGGAGCTGTTTTTT
>TRBV2|TRBD1|TRBJ1-5|-
CASSGTGTVGNQPQHF
TGTGCCAGCAGTGGGACAGGGACGGTGGGGAATCAGCCCCAGCATTTT
>TRBV5-5|-|TRBJ1-5|-
CASSLDPRPNQPQHF
TGTGCCAGCAGCTTGGACCCCAGACCCAATCAGCCCCAGCATTTT
>TRBV6-5|TRBD2|TRBJ2-2|-
CASCRGGVDTGELFF
TGTGCCAGCTGCCGCGGGGGGGTGGACACCGGGGAGCTGTTTTTT
>TRBV5-5|-|TRBJ2-3|once
CASSLGLFAITDTQYF
TGTGCCAGCAGCTTGGGACTTTTTGCCATCACAGATACGCAGTATTTT
>TRBV4-1|-|TRBJ2-1|-
CATRPTGSSYNEQFF
TGCGCCACCCGGCCAACTGGAAGCTCCTACAATGAGCAGTTCTTC
>TRBV4-1|TRBD1|TRBJ2-7|-
CASSQDLTGGIGEQYF
TGCGCCAGCAGCCAAGATCTAACAGGGGGTATAGGCGAGCAGTACTTC
>TRBV27|TRBD1|TRBJ1-2|-
CASRMTGGSGYTF
TGTGCCAGCAGGATGACAGGGGGCAGTGGCTACACCTTC
>TRBV10-1|-|TRBJ1-4|-
CASRTTVLNEKLFF
TGCGCCAGCAGGACGACGGTGCTTAATGAAAAACTGTTTTTT
>TRBV5-1|-|TRBJ2-2|-
CASSLEGYGELFF
TGCGCCAGCAGCTTGGAGGGCTACGGGGAGCTGTTTTTT
>TRBV10-1|-|TRBJ1-1|-
CASSENWNTEAFF
TGCGCCAGCAGTGAAAATTGGAACACTGAAGCTTTCTTT
>TRBV29-1|-|TRBJ2-2|-
CSVELQPNTGELFF
TGCAGCGTTGAATTACAGCCGAACACCGGGGAGCTGTTTTTT
>TRBV5-1|-|TRBJ1-1|-
CASSLIGSNTEAFF
TGCGCCAGCAGCTTAATAGGGTCAAACACTGAAGCTTTCTTT
>TRBV7-6|-|TRBJ1-2|-
CASSFPPGSGGYGYTF
TGTGCCAGCAGCTTCCCCCCTGGATCGGGGGGCTATGGCTACACCTTC
>TRBV2|TRBD1|TRBJ2-3|-
CATGPGQGDTDTQYF
TGTGCCACCGGCCCAGGACAGGGCGACACAGATACGCAGTATTTT
>TRBV5-1|TRBD1|TRBJ1-3|-
CASSRTGDGNTIYF
TGCGCCAGCAGCCGGACAGGGGATGGAAACACCATATATTTT
>TRBV6-5|TRBD1|TRBJ1-3|-
CASSSTGERTIYF
TGTGCCAGCAGCTCGACAGGGGAACGCACCATATATTTT
>TRBV18|-|TRBJ2-4|few
CASSLGAKNIQYF
TGTGCCAGCTCCTTGGGAGCCAAAAACATTCAGTACTTC
>TRBV6-1|-|TRBJ1-4|few
CASSGRSNEKLFF
TGTGCCAGTTCAGGGAGGTCTAATGAAAAACTGTTTTTT
>TRBV27|-|TRBJ2-3|-
CASISKGDTQYF
TGTGCCAGCATTTCCAAAGGTGATACGCAGTATTTT
>TRBV5-1|-|TRBJ1-1|few
CASSLWEITEAFF
TGCGCCAGCAGCTTGTGGGAAATTACTGAAGCTTTCTTT
>TRBV30|TRBD1|TRBJ2-3|-
CAWTKGARTDTQYF
TGTGCCTGGACAAAGGGGGCCCGCACAGATACGCAGTATTTT
>TRBV11-2|-|TRBJ1-3|once
CASSFPPQGNTIYF
TGTGCCAGCAGCTTTCCCCCACAGGGAAACACCATATATTTT
>TRBV28|TRBD2|TRBJ2-7|-
CASSFPGLATYEQYF
TGTGCCAGCAGTTTCCCCGGACTAGCAACCTACGAGCAGTACTTC
>TRBV7-9|-|TRBJ1-2|few
CASSSEQQLGYTF
TGTGCCAGCAGCTCGGAACAGCAGCTTGGCTACACCTTC
>TRBV5-1|-|TRBJ1-1|few
CASSLAGGSNTEAFF
TGCGCCAGCAGCTTGGCTGGGGGATCGAACACTGAAGCTTTCTTT
>TRBV7-2|TRBD2|TRBJ2-5|-
CASSFGLAEYQETQYF
TGTGCCAGCAGCTTCGGACTAGCGGAGTACCAAGAGACCCAGTACTTC
>TRBV10-3|-|TRBJ2-7|-
CAITDGGSREQYF
TGTGCCATCACGGACGGGGGTAGCCGCGAGCAGTACTTC
>TRBV5-4|TRBD1|TRBJ1-2|-
CASSLQEQGAGYTF
TGTGCCAGCAGCTTACAAGAACAGGGGGCTGGCTACACCTTC
>TRBV7-7|-|TRBJ2-3|-
CASSLALDDEYSGWEGTDTQYF
TGTGCTAGCAGCTTAGCCCTAGACGACGAATATTCCGGGTGGGAAGGCACAGATACGCAGTATTTT
>TRBV7-8|TRBD1|TRBJ2-5|-
CASSAGTGLGREKETQYF
TGTGCCAGCAGCGCCGGGACAGGGTTAGGGCGGGAGAAAGAGACCCAGTACTTC
>TRBV5-1|TRBD1|TRBJ2-1|-
CASRDTGGSYNEQFF
TGCGCCAGCAGGGATACAGGGGGCTCCTACAATGAGCAGTTCTTC
>TRBV5-8|-|TRBJ2-1|-
CASSFATSNEQFF
TGTGCCAGCAGCTTTGCCACCAGCAATGAGCAGTTCTTC
>TRBV6-4|TRBD2|TRBJ2-3|-
CASSLSVSSGEDTQYF
TGTGCCAGCAGTCTTTCGGTCTCTAGCGGGGAGGATACGCAGTATTTT
>TRBV6-6|TRBD2|TRBJ2-1|-
CASSSSGRASEQFF
TGTGCCAGCAGTTCTAGCGGGAGGGCCTCTGAGCAGTTCTTC
>TRBV6-1|-|TRBJ1-2|-
CASSEEGATGYGYTF
TGTGCCAGCAGTGAAGAAGGGGCGACAGGATATGGCTACACCTTC
>TRBV7-9|TRBD2|TRBJ2-3|-
CASSLWGGTSGPTDTQYF
TGTGCCAGCAGCTTATGGGGGGGGACTAGCGGGCCCACAGATACGCAGTATTTT
>TRBV2|TRBD2|TRBJ2-5|once
CASSEEAGGPPQYF
TGTGCCAGCAGTGAAGAGGCGGGGGGGCCCCCCCAGTACTTC
>TRBV6-5|-|TRBJ1-1|-
CASSYDRNTEAFF
TGTGCCAGCAGTTACGACAGGAACACTGAAGCTTTCTTT
>TRBV18|-|TRBJ1-1|-
CASSPMLQNTEAFF
TGTGCCAGCTCACCGATGCTACAGAACACTGAAGCTTTCTTT
>TRBV6-1|-|TRBJ2-5|-
CASSEEPLVWETQYF
TGTGCCAGCAGTGAAGAGCCATTGGTCTGGGAGACCCAGTACTTC
>TRBV5-1|-|TRBJ2-5|-
CASSLVGVMGTQYF
TGCGCCAGCAGCTTGGTTGGTGTAATGGGGACCCAGTACTTC
>TRBV7-9|-|TRBJ2-1|few
CASSLRLGGDIDEQFF
TGTGCCAGCAGCTTGAGGTTGGGAGGAGACATCGATGAGCAGTTCTTC
>TRBV15|-|TRBJ1-3|-
CATSRDLSGNTIYF
TGTGCCACCAGCAGAGATCTCTCTGGAAACACCATATATTTT
>TRBV30|-|TRBJ2-7|-
CAWKGEAYEQYF
TGTGCCTGGAAGGGGGAGGCCTACGAGCAGTACTTC
>TRBV2|TRBD2|TRBJ2-5|-
CATLERETETQYF
TGTGCCACCCTTGAGCGGGAAACAGAGACCCAGTACTTC
>TRBV7-9|TRBD1|TRBJ1-2|-
CASSLAGTASNGYTF
TGTGCCAGCAGCTTAGCCGGGACAGCTTCCAATGGCTACACCTTC
>TRBV5-6|TRBD2|TRBJ2-1|-
CASSFSMGLAGGPQFF
TGTGCCAGCAGCTTCTCGATGGGACTAGCGGGAGGCCCCCAGTTCTTC
>TRBV19|TRBD1|TRBJ1-2|-
CASSRQGLYGYTF
TGTGCCAGTAGTCGACAGGGTCTCTATGGCTACACCTTC
>TRBV19|-|TRBJ2-2|few
CASNGPGRIGELFF
TGTGCCAGTAACGGTCCGGGAAGGATCGGGGAGCTGTTTTTT
>TRBV7-6|-|TRBJ2-7|-
CASSLTAAASSTYEQYF
TGTGCCAGCAGCTTAACCGCCGCGGCTTCCTCGACCTACGAGCAGTACTTC
>TRBV4-1|-|TRBJ1-4|once
CASSQPTATNEKLFF
TGCGCCAGCAGCCAACCGACAGCAACTAATGAAAAACTGTTTTTT
>TRBV27|TRBD2|TRBJ2-7|-
CASRTGGAGHEQYF
TGTGCCAGCAGAACCGGGGGGGCGGGCCACGAGCAGTACTTC
>TRBV4-1|-|TRBJ1-4|-
CASSQDLARTNEKLFF
TGCGCCAGCAGCCAAGATCTTGCTAGAACTAATGAAAAACTGTTTTTT